This T cell receptor (beta chain) appears in the sequencing data of a study of blood T cell repertoires in COVID-19. Study in general: PBMCs, B-cell-depleted T cells, or T cells were the source of the cDNA or gDNA that made up the material.

The repertoire was sequenced with immunoSEQ multiplex PCR; TCRdb's copy has only in-frame clones and lacks some. Of about 480,000 clones in the sample, roughly 88% are singletons; the top ten hold about 2%. Germline CDR1 reads SQVTM; CDR2 reads ANQGSEA. V shed 2 bases and J shed 7 bases, with 5 bases lying between them. This CDR3 contains 11 residues. Study members were between roughly 18 and 89 years old and lived in approximately 25 US regions. Resolution of symptoms, clearance, or two negative PCRs was present in recovered Cohort 3 donors. The TCR originated in a woman between 40 and 55 years old who had recovered from COVID-19. J is TRBJ1-4 and V is TRBV29-1; D unclear. Specimen: PBMCs or T cells enriched from blood (not recorded which). CDR3 DNA sequence: TGCAGCGTTGAATACGGTGAAAAACTGTTTTTT. This gives the protein CSVEYGEKLFF.